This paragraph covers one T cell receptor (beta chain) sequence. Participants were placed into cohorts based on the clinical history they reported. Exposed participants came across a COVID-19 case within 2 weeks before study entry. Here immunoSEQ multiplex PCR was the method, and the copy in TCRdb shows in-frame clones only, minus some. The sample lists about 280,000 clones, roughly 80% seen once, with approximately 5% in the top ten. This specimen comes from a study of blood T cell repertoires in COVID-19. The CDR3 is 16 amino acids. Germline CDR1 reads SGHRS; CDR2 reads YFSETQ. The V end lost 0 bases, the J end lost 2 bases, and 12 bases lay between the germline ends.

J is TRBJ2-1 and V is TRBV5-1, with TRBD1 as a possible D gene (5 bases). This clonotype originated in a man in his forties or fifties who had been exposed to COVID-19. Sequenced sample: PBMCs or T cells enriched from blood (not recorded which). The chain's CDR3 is CASSLVAGPPYNEQFF. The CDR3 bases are TGCGCCAGCAGCTTGGTTGCAGGGCCCCCCTACAATGAGCAGTTCTTC.